Below are 14 T cell receptor beta chains sequenced from a single sample in a study of vaccination effects on CD4 cells after COVID-19 (dated by TCRdb to between 2021 and 2024). Their cognate antigens are unknown. In the ViraFEST assay, PBMC were stimulated with viral peptide pools, and TCR sequencing was then used to find antigen-specific CD4+ T cell clonotypes based on their expansion. After around 10 days of culture, CD4+ T cells were isolated with the EasySep CD4+ T cell isolation kit. Negative nucleocapsid antibody results before and after vaccination confirmed that the healthy vaccine recipients had no prior SARS-CoV-2 infection. The library was built by means of the immunoSEQ multiplex PCR assay. In TCRdb, the immuneACCESS table is reduced to in-frame sequences with V and J assigned. These tables do not hold every clone; where another copy was compared, an unresolved V gene accounts for under half, and the others remain unexplained. This sample has 20,000 to 25,000 clones in its table, and around 74% of those were observed once. Clones ranked in the top ten supply roughly a fifth of the sample.

The input for sequencing was CD4+ T cells from PBMCs cultured with HCoV-NL63 spike peptides, taken before COVID-19 vaccination. The cell subset or site label for this specimen denotes: HCoV-NL63 spike overlapping peptide pool stimulation. The origin of the receptors is a human donor who received a COVID-19 vaccine.

V and J are TRBV28 and TRBJ2-5; D is unresolved. Germline V lookup: CDR1 MDHEN, CDR2 SYDVKM. This CDR3 comprises 14 residues. V lost 2 bases and J 1 base, leaving 8 bases between the germline ends. Here the CDR3 reads CASSLGRFQETQYF. CDR3 nucleotides: TGTGCCAGCAGTTTAGGACGGTTCCAAGAGACCCAGTACTTC.

The CDR3 loop reads CASSLDQGTGEAGGPYEQYF. The DNA of the CDR3 is TGTGCCAGCAGCTTAGATCAGGGGACAGGGGAGGCGGGAGGCCCCTACGAGCAGTACTTC. V gene TRBV11-3 combines with J gene TRBJ2-7; 10 positions match TRBD1. Germline assignment: CDR1 SGHNT and CDR2 YENEEA. The CDR3 is 20 residues long. Trimming removed 0 bases from V and 2 bases from J; junction bases left unmatched: 16. The full variable domain, in which reference TRBV11-3 and TRBJ2-7 provide the parts outside the CDR3, is EAGVVQSPRYKIIEKKQPVAFWCNPISGHNTLYWYLQNLGQGPELLIRYENEEAVDDSQLPKDRFSAERLKGVDSTLKIQPAELGDSAVYLCASSLDQGTGEAGGPYEQYFGPGTRLTVT.

The V and J genes are TRBV5-1 and TRBJ2-5, with D maybe TRBD1 (6 bases). V lost 5 bases, J lost 2 bases, and 13 bases lay in between. In germline, CDR1 is SGHRS, CDR2 YFSETQ. CDR3 size: 14 residues. For the CDR3, the DNA is TGCGCCAGCAGTGGGGGACATATACAAGAGACCCAGTACTTC. Protein sequence: CASSGGHIQETQYF. Filled out from reference TRBV5-1 and TRBJ2-5, the complete variable domain reads KAGVTQTPRYLIKTRGQQVTLSCSPISGHRSVSWYQQTPGQGLQFLFEYFSETQRNKGNFPGRFSGRQFSNSRSEMNVSTLELGDSALYLCASSGGHIQETQYFGPGTRLLVL.

CDR3 region: CASSPRDRSSSNEKLFF. Written as DNA, the CDR3 is TGTGCCAGTAGTCCTCGGGACAGGTCCTCTTCTAATGAAAAACTGTTTTTT. The gene calls are TRBV19 and TRBJ1-4, with 8 positions matching TRBD1. Looked up from germline, CDR1 is LNHDA and CDR2 is SQIVND (reference sequence). This CDR3 is built from 17 residues. J gave up 3 bases and V 5 bases, and 11 bases lay outside the gene matches.

This chain uses TRBV18 with TRBJ1-4; TRBD1 matches 8 bases. CDR1 is KGHSH, CDR2 LQKENI, per germline. The CDR3 sequence is 16 residues long. V lost 3 bases and J lost 0; bases outside the gene matches: 3. This CDR3 is CASSPSTGATNEKLFF. CDR3 DNA sequence: TGTGCCAGCTCACCCTCGACAGGGGCAACTAATGAAAAACTGTTTTTT.

V usage is TRBV2 and J usage is TRBJ2-1; 13 bases are shared with TRBD2. Germline V gene sequence: CDR1 SNHLY, CDR2 FYNNEI. V lost 8 bases, J lost 8 bases, and 3 bases stayed unmatched. This CDR3 comprises 13 residues. CDR3 region: CASRTSGGYEQFF. The CDR3 DNA is TGTGCCAGCCGGACTAGCGGGGGCTATGAGCAGTTCTTC.

The V and J genes are TRBV7-2 and TRBJ2-5; D possibly corresponds to TRBD1 (6 bases). The CDR3 totals 14 residues. V dropped 1 base and J dropped 5 bases, with 11 bases sitting between them. The germline CDR1 and CDR2 sequences are SGHTA and FQGNSA. CDR3 DNA: TGTGCCAGCAGCTTAGATCCTAGGGGGGAGACCCAGTACTTC. This encodes CASSLDPRGETQYF.

V is TRBV13 and J is TRBJ1-2, with 8 bases matching TRBD1. Germline CDR1 and CDR2: PRHDT and FYEKMQ (reference sequence). The CDR3 loop spans 12 amino acids. Trimming cost V 5 bases and J 10 bases; bases outside gene matches: 6. CDR3 sequence (DNA): TGTGCCAGCAGCCGGACAGGGACAAACTACACCTTC. The encoded protein is CASSRTGTNYTF.

Written as DNA, the CDR3 is TGTGCCAGCAGTAACACCCCAGGGGGGAAGGAGCAGTACTTC. The encoded protein is CASSNTPGGKEQYF. The gene calls are TRBV2 and TRBJ2-7; the D gene is possibly TRBD1 (7 bases). There are 14 residues in the CDR3. V dropped 5 bases and J dropped 7 bases, with 18 bases sitting between them. Germline V lookup: CDR1 SNHLY, CDR2 FYNNEI.

The gene calls are TRBV5-6 and TRBJ2-3, with a weak D call TRBD2 (6 bases). CDR1 SGHDT and CDR2 YYEEEE come from the germline V gene. This CDR3 is 16 amino acids long. Between the trimmed V and J ends, which lost 1 base and 5 bases, there was a span of 17 bases. CDR3 sequence reads: CASSLYQLARRDTQYF. The DNA of the CDR3 is TGTGCCAGCAGCTTGTATCAGCTAGCGAGAAGAGATACGCAGTATTTT.

This sequence joins TRBV27 and TRBJ1-1; D remains ambiguous. Germline CDR1 reads MNHEY; CDR2 reads SMNVEV (reference sequence). With 3 bases removed from V and 4 bases from J, the gap between germline ends came to 12 bases. This CDR3 contains 14 residues. CDR3 nucleotide sequence: TGTGCCAGCAGTTTGGAGGCGGAGGGCACTGAAGCTTTCTTT. Protein product: CASSLEAEGTEAFF.

This sequence joins TRBV4-1 and TRBJ1-4; 7 bases are shared with TRBD1. There are 16 residues in the CDR3. The ends lost 3 bases at V and 3 bases at J; junction bases unmatched: 7. Germline CDR1 MGHRA, CDR2 YSYEKL. This chain's CDR3 is CASSHFPGQSNEKLFF. The CDR3 coding sequence is TGCGCCAGCAGCCACTTCCCGGGACAGTCTAATGAAAAACTGTTTTTT.

This chain joins TRBV9 and TRBJ1-3, with D hard to call. V was cut by 3 bases and J by 0 bases, with 10 bases left in between. The germline gives CDR1 SGDLS, CDR2 YYNGEE. The CDR3 runs 15 residues. The CDR3 protein is CASSAAQNSGNTIYF. Here the CDR3 DNA reads TGTGCCAGCAGCGCGGCACAGAACTCTGGAAACACCATATATTTT. Using reference TRBV9 and TRBJ1-3 for the parts outside the CDR3, the full variable domain is DSGVTQTPKHLITATGQRVTLRCSPRSGDLSVYWYQQSLDQGLQFLIQYYNGEERAKGNILERFSAQQFPDLHSELNLSSLELGDSALYFCASSAAQNSGNTIYFGEGSWLTVV.

The chain recombines TRBV7-9 with TRBJ2-3; 8 nucleotides agree with TRBD2. The V and J ends lost 2 bases and 6 bases, in that order; junction bases with no gene match: 7. CDR1 and CDR2 from the germline V gene are SEHNR and FQNEAQ (reference sequence). This CDR3 contains 15 residues. CDR3 loop: CASSLSSGSGDTQYF. CDR3 nucleotides: TGTGCCAGCAGCTTATCGAGCGGGAGTGGGGATACGCAGTATTTT.